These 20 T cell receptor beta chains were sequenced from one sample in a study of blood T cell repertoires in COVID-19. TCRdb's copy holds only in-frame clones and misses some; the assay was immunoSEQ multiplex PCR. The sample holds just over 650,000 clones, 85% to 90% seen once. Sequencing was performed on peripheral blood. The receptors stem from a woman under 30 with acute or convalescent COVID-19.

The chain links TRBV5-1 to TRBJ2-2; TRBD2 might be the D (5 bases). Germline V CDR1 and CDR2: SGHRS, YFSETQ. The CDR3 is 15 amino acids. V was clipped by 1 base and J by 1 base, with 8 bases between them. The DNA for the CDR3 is TGCGCCAGCAGCTTGCATCGGGGGAACACCGGGGAGCTGTTTTTT. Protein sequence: CASSLHRGNTGELFF.

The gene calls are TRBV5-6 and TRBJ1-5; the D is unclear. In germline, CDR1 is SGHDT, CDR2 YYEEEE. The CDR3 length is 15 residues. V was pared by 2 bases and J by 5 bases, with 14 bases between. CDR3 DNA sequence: TGTGCCAGCAGCTTATCCAGGTTGACCTATCAGCCCCAGCATTTT. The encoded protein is CASSLSRLTYQPQHF. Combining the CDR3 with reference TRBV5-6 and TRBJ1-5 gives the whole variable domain DAGVTQSPTHLIKTRGQQVTLRCSPKSGHDTVSWYQQALGQGPQFIFQYYEEEERQRGNFPDRFSGHQFPNYSSELNVNALLLGDSALYLCASSLSRLTYQPQHFGDGTRLSIL.

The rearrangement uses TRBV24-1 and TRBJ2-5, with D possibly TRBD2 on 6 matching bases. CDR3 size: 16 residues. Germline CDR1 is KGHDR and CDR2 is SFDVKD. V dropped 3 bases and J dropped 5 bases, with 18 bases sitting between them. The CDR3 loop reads CATSDHQEPEGETQYF. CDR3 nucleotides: TGTGCCACCAGTGATCATCAGGAGCCGGAGGGGGAGACCCAGTACTTC.

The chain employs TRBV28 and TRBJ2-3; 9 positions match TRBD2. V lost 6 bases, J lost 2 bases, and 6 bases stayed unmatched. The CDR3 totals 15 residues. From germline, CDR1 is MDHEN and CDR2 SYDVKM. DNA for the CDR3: TGTGCCAGCAGCCGTAGCGGGGGCCACACAGATACGCAGTATTTT. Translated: CASSRSGGHTDTQYF.

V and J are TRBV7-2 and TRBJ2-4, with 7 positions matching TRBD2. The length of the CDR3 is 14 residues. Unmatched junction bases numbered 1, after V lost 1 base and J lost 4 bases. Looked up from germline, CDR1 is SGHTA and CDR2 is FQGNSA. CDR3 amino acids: CASSLEAGKNIQYF. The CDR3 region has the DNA TGTGCCAGCAGCTTAGAAGCGGGGAAAAACATTCAGTACTTC.

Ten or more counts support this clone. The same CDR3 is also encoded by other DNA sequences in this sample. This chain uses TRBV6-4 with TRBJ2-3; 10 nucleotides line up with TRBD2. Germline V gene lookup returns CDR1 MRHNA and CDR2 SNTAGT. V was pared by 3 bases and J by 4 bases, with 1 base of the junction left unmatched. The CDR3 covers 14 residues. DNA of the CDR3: TGTGCCAGCAGTGAAAGCGGGGGGGCAGATACGCAGTATTTT. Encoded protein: CASSESGGADTQYF.

CDR3 sequence: CASSLDGGQPQHF. DNA of the CDR3: TGTGCCAGCAGTTTGGACGGGGGGCAGCCCCAGCATTTT. The V gene is TRBV12-3 or TRBV12-4, the J gene TRBJ1-5; a weak D match, TRBD1 (5 bases). Deletions cut 3 bases from V and 7 bases from J, with 10 bases between. This CDR3 is 13 amino acids long.

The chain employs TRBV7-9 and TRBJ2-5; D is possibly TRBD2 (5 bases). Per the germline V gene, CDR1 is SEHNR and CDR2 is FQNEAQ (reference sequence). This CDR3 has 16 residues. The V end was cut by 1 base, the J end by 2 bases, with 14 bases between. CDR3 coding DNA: TGTGCCAGCAGCTTAGTGAACCCTGGAGGTCAAGAGACCCAGTACTTC. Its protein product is CASSLVNPGGQETQYF.

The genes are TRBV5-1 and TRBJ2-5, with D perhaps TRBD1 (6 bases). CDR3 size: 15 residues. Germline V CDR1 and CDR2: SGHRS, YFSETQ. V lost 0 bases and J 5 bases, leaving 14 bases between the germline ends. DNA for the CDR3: TGCGCCAGCAGCTTGGATTCCGACAGGTCTGAGACCCAGTACTTC. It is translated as CASSLDSDRSETQYF.

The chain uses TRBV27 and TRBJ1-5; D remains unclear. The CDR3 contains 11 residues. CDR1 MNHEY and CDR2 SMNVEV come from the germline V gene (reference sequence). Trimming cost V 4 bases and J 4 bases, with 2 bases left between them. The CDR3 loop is CASSSNQPQHF. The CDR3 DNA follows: TGTGCCAGCAGTTCAAATCAGCCCCAGCATTTT.

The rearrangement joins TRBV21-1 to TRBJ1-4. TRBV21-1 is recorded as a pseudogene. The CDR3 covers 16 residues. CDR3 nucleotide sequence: TGTGCCAGCAGCAAAGAGGAGAAGAGTGCTAATGAAAAACTGTTTTTT. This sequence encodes CASSKEEKSANEKLFF.

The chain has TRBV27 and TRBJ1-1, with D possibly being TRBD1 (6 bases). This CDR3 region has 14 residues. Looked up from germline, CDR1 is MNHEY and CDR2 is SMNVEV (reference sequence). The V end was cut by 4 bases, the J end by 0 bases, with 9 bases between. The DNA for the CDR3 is TGTGCCAGCAGTTCTCGGACAGTGAACACTGAAGCTTTCTTT. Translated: CASSSRTVNTEAFF.

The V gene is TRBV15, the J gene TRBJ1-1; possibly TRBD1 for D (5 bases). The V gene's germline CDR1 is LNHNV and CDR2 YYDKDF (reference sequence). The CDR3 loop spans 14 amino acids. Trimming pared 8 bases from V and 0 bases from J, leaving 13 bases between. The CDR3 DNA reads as TGTGCCACCGGAAACCCACAGGTGAACACTGAAGCTTTCTTT. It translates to CATGNPQVNTEAFF.

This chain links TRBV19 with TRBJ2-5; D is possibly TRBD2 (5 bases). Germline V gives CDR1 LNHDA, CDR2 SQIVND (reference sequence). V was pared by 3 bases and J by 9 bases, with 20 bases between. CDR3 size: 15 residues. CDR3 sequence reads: CASSMFGSPSEAQYF. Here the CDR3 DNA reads TGTGCCAGTAGTATGTTTGGCAGTCCCTCGGAGGCCCAGTACTTC. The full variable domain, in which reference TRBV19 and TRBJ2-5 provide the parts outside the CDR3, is DGGITQSPKYLFRKEGQNVTLSCEQNLNHDAMYWYRQDPGQGLRLIYYSQIVNDFQKGDIAEGYSVSREKKESFPLTVTSAQKNPTAFYLCASSMFGSPSEAQYFGPGTRLLVL.

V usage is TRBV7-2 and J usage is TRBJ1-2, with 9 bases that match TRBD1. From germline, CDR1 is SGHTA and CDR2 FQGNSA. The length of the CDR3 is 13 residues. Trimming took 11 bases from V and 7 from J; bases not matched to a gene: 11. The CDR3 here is CAGSRDRVSGYTF. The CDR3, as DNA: TGTGCCGGGTCCCGGGACAGGGTATCTGGCTACACCTTC.

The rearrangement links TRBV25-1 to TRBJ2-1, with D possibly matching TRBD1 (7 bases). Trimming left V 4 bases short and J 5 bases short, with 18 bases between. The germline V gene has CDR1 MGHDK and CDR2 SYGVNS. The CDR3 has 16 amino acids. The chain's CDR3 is CASSGRTTGRNNEQFF. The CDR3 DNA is TGTGCCAGCAGTGGACGCACGACAGGGAGGAACAATGAGCAGTTCTTC.

In DNA form, the CDR3 reads TGTGCCAGCAGTACGGTACAGGGGGGCTACGAGCAGTACTTC. Translation gives CASSTVQGGYEQYF. The chain combines TRBV25-1 with TRBJ2-7, with 8 nucleotides matching TRBD1. Trimming at V came to 5 bases and at J to 3 bases, leaving 6 bases not matched to a gene. Germline V gene data show CDR1 as MGHDK and CDR2 as SYGVNS. The CDR3 runs 14 residues.

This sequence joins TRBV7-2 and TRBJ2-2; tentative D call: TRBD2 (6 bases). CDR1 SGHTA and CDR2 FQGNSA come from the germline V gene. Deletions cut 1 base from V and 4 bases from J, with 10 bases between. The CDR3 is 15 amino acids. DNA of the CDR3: TGTGCCAGCAGCTTAGTTGGGGGGAGCACCGGGGAGCTGTTTTTT. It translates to CASSLVGGSTGELFF.

CDR3 in DNA: TGTGCCAGCAGAACGCCCGGAGCGGGGGGGCCGAGCACAGATACGCAGTATTTT. It translates to CASRTPGAGGPSTDTQYF. This chain joins TRBV2 and TRBJ2-3; TRBD2 matches at 10 bases. Germline V gives CDR1 SNHLY, CDR2 FYNNEI. The CDR3 length is 18 residues. Germline trimming cut 6 bases from V and 0 bases from J; bases unmatched to any gene: 12.

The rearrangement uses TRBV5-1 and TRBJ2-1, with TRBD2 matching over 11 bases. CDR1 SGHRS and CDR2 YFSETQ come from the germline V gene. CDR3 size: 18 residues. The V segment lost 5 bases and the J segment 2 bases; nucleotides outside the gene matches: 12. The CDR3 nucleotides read TGCGCCAGCAGACGACTTAATCCGGGACTAGCGGCCTACAATGAGCAGTTCTTC. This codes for CASRRLNPGLAAYNEQFF.